This section outlines one TCR beta chain sequence together with its context. Ten or more counts support this clonotype. It lacks a known antigen. No much larger clonotype is one base removed from it; base qualities were not supplied. Hyperthyroidism patients were newly diagnosed, with disease duration under 2 months, and aged 18 to 65 years. Patients with other autoimmune diseases, uncontrolled infections, pregnancy or lactation were excluded from the study. Diagnosis was based on clinical symptoms, serum thyroxine, TRAb, thyroid ultrasound and orbital computed tomography. Total RNA was extracted with Trizol reagent and quality-checked on an Agilent 2100 Bioanalyzer. TCR beta CDR3 regions were amplified from RNA transcripts for repertoire sequencing. The first round was an RT-PCR using HTBI primers with the Qiagen OneStep RT-PCR kit, and this first round was followed by a second-round multiplex PCR, then size selection and purification. Sequencing of the libraries was carried out on an Illumina HiSeq2000 in paired-end mode with 100 bp reads. The original methods were these. SOAPnuke was used to process the reads, throwing out any read that had adapters, had uncalled bases, had a mean Phred below 15, or lacked an exact constant-primer or identifier match. COPE v1.2.5 was used to merge high-quality paired reads. Clonotypes were defined as unique nucleotide sequences and were aligned to IMGT TRB V, D and J references using MiTCR v1.1. The analysis was limited to V-J combinations with a frequency above 0.0001, which together covered 99.2% of repertoires. A TCR clonal expansion and chaos score per V-J combination was defined as the ratio of F50 clonal expansion to chaos observed in the TCRdist matrix. Welch's t-statistics and random forest were used to narrow the features down to about twelve V-J combinations, which were then fed into a naive Bayes classifier. Thyroid-blood repertoire similarity was quantified with the Morisita-Horn index. TCRdb's own reprocessing of the public reads used fastp at Q25 and MiXCR and kept productive beta chains. Rows with one shared CDR3 protein collapse into an entry with the most common genes and DNA. The V and J calls and clone size come from TCRdb's table, not from the authors' own analysis. This sample lists over a million distinct CDR3 sequences; 36% were detected once. Clones ranked in the top ten supply 11% of the sample.

The data derive from a study of Graves' ophthalmopathy and Graves' hyperthyroidism listed by TCRdb under 2018. Some background on the complete study: Stable hyperthyroidism was defined as no progression to ophthalmopathy within 18 months of follow-up. To tell Graves' ophthalmopathy apart from Graves' hyperthyroidism, and to predict which patients would progress to ophthalmopathy, the study relied on TCR beta repertoire signatures. In total, around 140 blood samples were TCR-sequenced: some 40 ophthalmopathy, approximately 80 hyperthyroidism and roughly 17 hyperthyroidism-to-ophthalmopathy patients. A discovery set of 100 patients (43 ophthalmopathy, 55 to 65 stable hyperthyroidism) was enrolled to explore V-J signatures distinguishing ophthalmopathy from hyperthyroidism. The independent validation cohort included 18 to 20 hyperthyroidism patients plus 17 patients who later progressed from hyperthyroidism to ophthalmopathy. In five or six hyperthyroidism patients, T-cell repertoires of thyroid tissue and blood were compared. Once sampling was done, hyperthyroidism patients were given methimazole at a starting dose of 30 mg daily, while ophthalmopathy patients were given high-dose intravenous methylprednisolone.

A distance of 21 bases separates the germline ends of V and J, which lose 7 bases and 5 bases respectively. CDR1 and CDR2 were assigned from the germline V gene as SQVTM and ANQGSEA. The CDR3 starts with the cysteine, ends with the phenylalanine, and has 14 residues. This entry keeps only the CDR3 DNA: 42 bases, framed from base 1. What the authors observed across the whole study: In validation, the model predicted ophthalmopathy progression with about 71% sensitivity and less than 80% specificity; roughly 11 predicted patients were CT-confirmed with GO in a median of approximately six months. No statistical method was used to predetermine the sample size, and group allocation was not hidden from the investigators. Among expanded thyroid clonotypes with frequency above 0.001, most also showed up in blood, which suggests that blood repertoires may reflect the thyroid immune response. Ophthalmopathy was separated from stable hyperthyroidism by the 13-signature model with just under 90% sensitivity and 81% to 84% specificity in cross-validation and with 80%/75% in the test set.

The V and J segments used are TRBV29-1 and TRBJ2-7; the D call is possibly TRBD1 or TRBD2, each sharing 6 bases. Sequenced input: peripheral blood or thyroid tissue (not recorded which). The sequence came from an adult man with Graves' hyperthyroidism. The CDR3 protein is CSGVPGGGSNEQYF. The DNA sequence is TGCAGCGGTGTTCCCGGAGGGGGTTCCAACGAGCAGTACTTC.